This paragraph reports one T cell receptor beta chain. What it binds is unknown. This specimen comes from a study of T-cell memory formation after mild COVID-19. The 5'RACE method, run with constant-segment primers, produced TCR alpha and TCR beta cDNA libraries (carrying sample barcodes and UMIs). TCRdb independently ran MiXCR on the 5' RACE reads; one entry per CDR3 protein. This repertoire shows under 700,000 distinct CDR3 sequences, roughly 22% found once; its top ten account for about an eighth. General study points: Clones shrinking between day 15 and 85 showed a balanced CD4/CD8 split, and those that grew later tilted toward CD4+. Detection of some responders pre-infection suggested pre-existing cross-reactive memory T cells participated.

This CDR3 region has 18 residues. The clonotype originates from an adult woman who had mild COVID-19 (a few samples of this study predate the infection). Cell type and time point are not known. The chain carries TRBV21-1 and TRBJ2-1; the D call TRBD1 from the table was never checked on the DNA. TRBV21-1 has pseudogene status. The specimen sequenced was PBMCs or a T cell subset sorted from them (not recorded which). CDR3 in DNA: TGTGCCAGCAGCAAAAAAAGGGCTTCGGGGGGCGGTCTCAATGAGCAGTTCTTC. Translated, it gives CASSKKRASGGGLNEQFF.